What follows are 3 T cell receptor beta chains derived from one specimen sequenced in a study of T cells in women clearing cervical HPV infection. Generated by immunoSEQ multiplex PCR, the TCRdb table keeps only in-frame clones and is missing some. The sample shows roughly 48,000 clones, and about 1.5% sits with its ten largest clones. Sequenced sample: blood buffy coat. Every receptor here comes from a woman between 18 and 70 years old with a cervical HPV16 infection that either progressed to CIN3+ or cleared (not recorded which).

In regard to this clone: The CDR3 extends 3 residues past the end of the read, so its final part is completed from the germline J gene. The chain recombines TRBV12-3 or TRBV12-4 with TRBJ1-1; maybe TRBD1 (5 bases). The ends were cut back, 7 bases at V and 7 bases at J, with 10 bases in the middle. The CDR3 runs to 11 residues. CDR3 region: CASTNRLEAFF. Incomplete CDR3 DNA: TGTGCCAGCACCAACAGGCTTGAA.

As regards this clone: The read ends 3 residues early relative to the CDR3; the germline J gene fills the gap. V gene TRBV5-4 combines with J gene TRBJ2-3; D perhaps matches TRBD2 (5 bases). Deletions cut 0 bases from V and 2 bases from J, with 10 bases between. CDR1 and CDR2 (germline): SGHNT, YYREEE (reference sequence). This CDR3 spans 15 amino acids. The sequenced CDR3 bases are TGTGCCAGCAGCTTGGAAACGGGGTACACAGATACG. Its translation is CASSLETGYTDT. The CDR3 in full is CASSLETGYTDTQYF.

As concerns this clone: The read finishes 3 residues shy of the CDR3 end, and the germline J gene is used to complete it. The chain couples TRBV7-2 to TRBJ1-2, with a weak D call TRBD1 (6 bases). Looked up from germline, CDR1 is SGHTA and CDR2 is FQGNSA. The CDR3 has 14 amino acids. The CDR3 bases that were read are TGTGCCAGCAGCTTAGTCCCCGAGGGGGGGGGC. Protein sequence: CASSLVPEGGG. The CDR3 reads in full as CASSLVPEGGGYTF.